This T cell receptor beta chain was documented in a study of blood T cell repertoires in COVID-19. Overall study: PBMCs, B-cell-depleted T cells, or T cells provided the cDNA or gDNA that made up the material.

As processed by the authors: Amplification with reference gene primers provided the estimates of nucleated cell counts. The protocol was immunoSEQ multiplex PCR, while the TCRdb copy is restricted to in-frame clones and leaves out a portion. The V and J calls and the clone size are those of that table, but D and trimming were determined from the DNA. Of over 90,000 clones detected, around 90% appear once; the ten largest clones hold roughly 3.5%. The sample taken for sequencing was peripheral blood. This receptor was identified in a human donor in a cohort sampled during active COVID-19.

Here the CDR3 reads CASTSRAYNEQFF. The CDR3 nucleotides are TGTGCCAGCACAAGCAGGGCCTACAATGAGCAGTTCTTC. The J gene is TRBJ2-1, the V gene TRBV6-5; D might be TRBD1 (5 bases). Trimming removed 7 bases at V and 2 bases at J, with 9 bases between. The CDR3 consists of 13 residues. CDR1 and CDR2 from the germline V gene are MNHEY and SVGAGI.